A single sample gave rise to the 3 T cell receptor beta chains below, sequenced in a study of blood T cell repertoires in COVID-19. Produced via immunoSEQ multiplex PCR; TCRdb's table is partial and in-frame only. This sample yields 400,000 to 450,000 clones, of which less than 95% are seen a single time; 0.6% belongs to the top ten. The sequencing sample was made of PBMCs or T cells enriched from blood (not recorded which). The receptor source for this set is a man between 18 and 29 years old who had recovered from COVID-19.

V is TRBV3-1 (or the pseudogene TRBV3-2) and J is TRBJ1-2; a weak D match, TRBD1 (6 bases). Germline lookup yields CDR1 LGHDT and CDR2 YNNKEL (reference sequence). This CDR3 comprises 15 residues. V lost 0 bases to trimming and J lost 9 bases, with 17 bases between them. This CDR3 is CASSQDRGTTTRYTF. Here the CDR3 DNA reads TGTGCCAGCAGCCAAGACAGGGGAACTACTACCCGCTACACCTTC.

The chain couples TRBV11-2 to TRBJ1-6, with 7 bases fitting TRBD1. CDR1 is SGHAT and CDR2 is FQNNGV in the germline V gene. V gave up 2 bases and J gave up 9 bases; unmatched junction bases: 10. This CDR3 has 16 residues. The CDR3 DNA sequence: TGTGCCAGCAGCTTACGGACAGGCCTAAGGGGTTCACCCCTCCACTTT. This gives the protein CASSLRTGLRGSPLHF.

This clone occurred a few times. The chain couples TRBV19 to TRBJ1-4, with 7 bases that match TRBD1. The CDR3 loop spans 14 amino acids. Trimming took 5 bases from V and 7 from J; bases not matched to a gene: 7. CDR1 and CDR2 from the germline V gene are LNHDA and SQIVND (reference sequence). CDR3 bases: TGTGCCAGTAGTGACAGGGTTGTTTCTGAAAAACTGTTTTTT. Amino acids: CASSDRVVSEKLFF.